These T cell receptor beta chains were read from a single sample in a study of blood T cell repertoires in COVID-19. The protocol was immunoSEQ multiplex PCR, while the TCRdb copy is restricted to in-frame clones and leaves out a portion. This repertoire shows about 310,000 clones, over 75% found once; its top ten account for approximately 9.4%. The material sequenced was PBMCs or T cells enriched from blood (not recorded which). These receptors all come from a woman in her thirties or forties who had recovered from COVID-19. CDR3s include the opening cysteine and the closing phenylalanine or tryptophan. The order of the fields is J gene, clone size, V gene, D gene, CDR3 DNA, CDR3 protein. A D gene is named only where the DNA matches it firmly. Rows give clone size only sometimes, using once, few, many, or a class for an expanded clone.

TRBJ2-1,.,TRBV29-1,.,TGCAGTTTAAAGGAGGGAGTAGATGAGCAGTTCTTC,CSLKEGVDEQFF
TRBJ2-1,.,TRBV24-1,.,TGTGCCACCAGTGGGAGTGCCTACAATGAGCAGTTCTTC,CATSGSAYNEQFF
TRBJ2-5,.,TRBV10-3,TRBD2,TGTGCCATCAGTGATCCAACGAGACTAGCTGGCGAGACCCAGTACTTC,CAISDPTRLAGETQYF
TRBJ2-4,.,TRBV3-1/TRBV3-2,TRBD1,TGTGCCAGCAGCCTCGGACAGGGAGGAAAAACGAGACAGTACTTC,CASSLGQGGKTRQYF
TRBJ2-3,.,TRBV5-4,TRBD2,TGTGCCAGCAGCTTGGAGGCTAGCGGGAGGGTTAACACGCAGTATTTT,CASSLEASGRVNTQYF
TRBJ2-7,.,TRBV7-2,TRBD2,TGTGCCAGCAGCTTCTCCCTCTCCGGGACTAGAATCCTCTACGAGCAGTACTTC,CASSFSLSGTRILYEQYF
TRBJ2-2,.,TRBV7-9,TRBD2,TGTGCCAGCAGCTTGACTAGCTTTACCGGGGAGCTGTTTTTT,CASSLTSFTGELFF
TRBJ2-2,few,TRBV27,TRBD2,TGTGCCAGCAGTTTTGGGACTAGCGGGTTTCCACCGACGTTCGGGGAGCTGTTTTTT,CASSFGTSGFPPTFGELFF
TRBJ2-3,.,TRBV10-3,TRBD2,TGTGCCAGCCGACTAGCGGGGGGCACAGATACGCAGTATTTT,CASRLAGGTDTQYF
TRBJ2-1,.,TRBV9,TRBD2,TGTGCCAGCAGCGTAGCGGGGGGGCCCTACAATGAGCAGTTCTTC,CASSVAGGPYNEQFF
TRBJ2-3,.,TRBV19,TRBD2,TGTGCCAGTAGCCCCCGTATCGCAGCGGGGGGCACAGATACGCAGTATTTT,CASSPRIAAGGTDTQYF
TRBJ2-3,.,TRBV2,TRBD1,TGTGCCAGCAGCTACAGGGGCCTCAAGGCCACAGATACGCAGTATTTT,CASSYRGLKATDTQYF
TRBJ2-3,once,TRBV12-5,TRBD2,TGTGCTCTTCGCCTAGCGGGGGTCCGCTTCACAGATACGCAGTATTTT,CALRLAGVRFTDTQYF
TRBJ2-7,.,TRBV18,.,TGTGCCAGCTCACCAGAGGGCAGGGGCTACGAGCAGTACTTC,CASSPEGRGYEQYF
TRBJ1-3,.,TRBV28,.,TGTGCCAGCAGTCCCCCGCTGGGGGCATCTGGAAACACCATATATTTT,CASSPPLGASGNTIYF
TRBJ2-5,.,TRBV19,TRBD2,TGTGCCAGTAGTATAGATGCTAGCGGCTTGGAGACCCAGTACTTC,CASSIDASGLETQYF
TRBJ2-1,.,TRBV6-1,TRBD2,TGTGCCAGCAGTGAGGGGCTAGCGGGGTACAATGAGCAGTTCTTC,CASSEGLAGYNEQFF
TRBJ2-1,.,TRBV28,TRBD1,TGTGCCAGCAGTCCGCTGGGGGACAGGGTGAACAATGAGCAGTTCTTC,CASSPLGDRVNNEQFF
TRBJ2-1,.,TRBV10-2,TRBD1,TGCGCCAGCAGTGAGGGACAGGGGGCTGGTGAGCAGTTCTTC,CASSEGQGAGEQFF
TRBJ2-5,.,TRBV5-1,TRBD2,TGCGCCAGCAGCCTAGGACTAGATGAGACCCAGTACTTC,CASSLGLDETQYF
TRBJ2-3,once,TRBV27,TRBD2,TGTGCCAGCAGTTTAACGCGGGGGGACACAGATACGCAGTATTTT,CASSLTRGDTDTQYF
TRBJ1-4,.,TRBV6-5,.,TGTGCCAGCAGTTACTCGGGGGCCTCTAGACTGTTTTTT,CASSYSGASRLFF
TRBJ2-5,.,TRBV19,TRBD2,TGTGCCAGTAGTATATCCTTTCGGGGGGGACCGTCACAAGAGACCCAGTACTTC,CASSISFRGGPSQETQYF
TRBJ2-7,.,TRBV6-5,.,TGTGCCAGCCGCCCGGGGGAAAACTACGAGCAGTACTTC,CASRPGENYEQYF
TRBJ1-1,.,TRBV19,.,TGTGCCAGTAGTCCCCGGGGTGCGAACACTGAAGCTTTCTTT,CASSPRGANTEAFF
TRBJ2-1,.,TRBV9,TRBD2,TGTGCCAGCAGCGTGTCCGGGACTATCTACAATGAGCAGTTCTTC,CASSVSGTIYNEQFF
TRBJ2-3,.,TRBV5-4,TRBD2,TGTGCCAGCAGCTTGGTTAGCGGGGGAACAGATACGCAGTATTTT,CASSLVSGGTDTQYF
TRBJ2-1,.,TRBV29-1,TRBD2,TGCAGCGCCTCCCCGGGGCTAGCGGCCTACAATGAGCAGTTCTTC,CSASPGLAAYNEQFF
TRBJ1-5,.,TRBV2,TRBD1,TGTGCCAGCAATTCGGGACAGGGCAATCAGCCCCAGCATTTT,CASNSGQGNQPQHF
TRBJ2-1,.,TRBV7-2,TRBD2,TGTGCCAGCAGCCCCCGAGGTAGCGGGAGTTCGTCCTACAATGAGCAGTTCTTC,CASSPRGSGSSSYNEQFF
TRBJ2-1,.,TRBV29-1,TRBD2,TGCAGCGTTGCCCAACCGGGACTAGCGGGCAATGAGCAGTTCTTC,CSVAQPGLAGNEQFF
TRBJ1-5,.,TRBV2,TRBD1,TGTGCCAGCAGTGAAGCATTAGCGGGACAGGGTCTCAATCAGCCCCAGCATTTT,CASSEALAGQGLNQPQHF
TRBJ1-6,.,TRBV9,TRBD1,TGCGACATGGGGACAGGGTACTCACCCCTCCACTTT,CDMGTGYSPLHF
TRBJ1-5,.,TRBV2,TRBD1,TGTGCCAGCAGTCGCAGGGGGCCTCAGCCCCAGCATTTT,CASSRRGPQPQHF
TRBJ2-1,.,TRBV19,TRBD2,TGTGCCAGTAGTATCACAGCGGGAGGGCCCGAACAGTTCTTC,CASSITAGGPEQFF
TRBJ2-1,.,TRBV5-6,.,TGTGCCAGCAGCTCCCTCCCGCAGGGCGGACGCAATGAGCAGTTCTTC,CASSSLPQGGRNEQFF
TRBJ1-1,.,TRBV19,TRBD1,TGTGCCAGTACCCCCGGACAGGGGGCGCCGGTTGACACTGAAGCTTTCTTT,CASTPGQGAPVDTEAFF
TRBJ1-1,.,TRBV6-4,.,TGTGCCAGCAGTGACTCGGCCGGGACAAGGAACACTGAAGCTTTCTTT,CASSDSAGTRNTEAFF
TRBJ2-2,.,TRBV18,TRBD2,TGTGCCAGCTCATTATGGACTAGCGGGGACGCGAACACCGGGGAGCTGTTTTTT,CASSLWTSGDANTGELFF
TRBJ1-5,.,TRBV27,.,TGTGCCAGCAGTTTAGCACGGAGCAATCAGCCCCAGCATTTT,CASSLARSNQPQHF
TRBJ2-7,.,TRBV5-1,TRBD2,TGCGCCAGCAGCCCTGGCGGACTAGCGGGGGCCAGCTCCTACGAGCAGTACTTC,CASSPGGLAGASSYEQYF
TRBJ1-2,once,TRBV7-9,.,TGTGCCAGCAGCCCGAGCGGGGCAGGGTTGAACTATGGCTACACCTTC,CASSPSGAGLNYGYTF
TRBJ2-1,few,TRBV6-1,TRBD2,TGTGCCAGCAGTGAAGGATCTAGCGGTAACAATGAGCAGTTCTTC,CASSEGSSGNNEQFF
TRBJ2-1,.,TRBV30,TRBD1,TGTGCCTGGAGTGCCCCGCGGGACAGGGGGAGGGAGCAGTTCTTC,CAWSAPRDRGREQFF
TRBJ2-1,.,TRBV29-1,TRBD2,TGCAGCGTTGGGACTAGCGGGGGGCGCCAAGGAGATGAGCAGTTCTTC,CSVGTSGGRQGDEQFF
TRBJ2-5,.,TRBV30,TRBD2,TGTGCCTGGAGCCTACTAGCGACGGAGACCCAGTACTTC,CAWSLLATETQYF
TRBJ2-5,.,TRBV4-1,TRBD1,TGCGCCAGCAGCCATCTAAGGACAGGGAGGCGGGAGACCCAGTACTTC,CASSHLRTGRRETQYF
TRBJ1-1,once,TRBV7-3,TRBD1,TGTGCCAGCAGCTTGTCGGGACAGATGAACACTGAAGCTTTCTTT,CASSLSGQMNTEAFF
TRBJ2-1,.,TRBV7-3,.,TGTGCCAGCAGCTTAAATGGTGCGAATGAGCAGTTCTTC,CASSLNGANEQFF
TRBJ1-1,.,TRBV28,.,TGTGCCAGCAGAACCACAGGGTTTGGGAACACTGAAGCTTTCTTT,CASRTTGFGNTEAFF
TRBJ1-3,.,TRBV7-9,.,TGTGCCAGCAGCTTAGTTGCGGAGAGCTCTGGAAACACCATATATTTT,CASSLVAESSGNTIYF
TRBJ2-5,.,TRBV21-1,.,TGTGCCAGCAGCAAAAGTTCTGGACAAAAAGAGACCCAGTACTTC,CASSKSSGQKETQYF
TRBJ2-1,.,TRBV2,.,TGTGCCAGCAGAGACGACAAGATTAAGCAGTTCTTC,CASRDDKIKQFF
TRBJ1-6,.,TRBV5-6,.,TGTGCCAGCAGCCCGGGGGGGGTTGCCTATAATTCACCCCTCCACTTT,CASSPGGVAYNSPLHF
TRBJ2-7,.,TRBV27,TRBD2,TGTGCCAGCACCGCTGCGGGGGGTAGCTCCTACGAGCAGTACTTC,CASTAAGGSSYEQYF